A selection of T cell receptor beta chains follows, all from one sample in a study of T-cell reconstitution after alpha-beta-depleted transplantation in children. TCRdb fed the PCR reads into MiXCR, producing one record per CDR3 protein. The sample includes 610,000 or so distinct CDR3 sequences, 25% to 30% seen only once; the top ten take about 35%. Material: PBMCs, obtained before TCRalphabeta/CD19-depleted stem cell transplant. These TCRs come from a boy younger than two with Wiskott-Aldrich syndrome, due to receive a stem cell transplant. CDR3s include the opening cysteine and the closing phenylalanine or tryptophan. Clone size is stated in some rows and not others, as once, few, many or a class when expanded.

NA	15	TRBJ2-1	TRBV7-3	CASSEGPGPYNEQFF
many	10	TRBJ2-5	TRBV28	CATSGETQYF
NA	14	TRBJ2-5	TRBV6-1	CASSGGTAEGTQYF
few	10	TRBJ2-6	TRBV30	CAGGANVLTF
few	15	TRBJ1-5	TRBV7-7	CASSHTGAANQPQHF
NA	17	TRBJ1-3	TRBV11-2	CASSTWTGPGSGNTIYF
few	16	TRBJ2-7	TRBV10-3	CAISESGSGSSYEQYF
few	13	TRBJ2-4	TRBV12-3/TRBV12-4	CASTPSGSLIQYF
NA	15	TRBJ1-6	TRBV5-4	CASSRDSSYNSPLHF
NA	14	TRBJ2-5	TRBV20-1	CSARDVMGEETQYF
few	15	TRBJ1-6	TRBV7-2	CASSLEQGANSPLHF
NA	14	TRBJ2-1	TRBV5-1	CASSLVDASDEQFF
few	13	TRBJ2-1	TRBV29-1	CSVASGRENEQFF
once	16	TRBJ1-4	TRBV5-1	CASSTGQATFNEKLFF
few	13	TRBJ2-3	TRBV5-1	CASSLVQGSTGYF
NA	15	TRBJ2-1	TRBV5-1	CASSLLTSGRHEQFF
NA	16	TRBJ2-1	TRBV5-1	CASSRGLVGGYNEQFF
NA	11	TRBJ2-2	TRBV24-1	CARDITGELFF
few	13	TRBJ2-7	TRBV28	CASSLYNSYEQYF
NA	13	TRBJ2-7	TRBV5-1	CASSVLQGSEQYF
once	14	TRBJ2-7	TRBV10-3	CATGTSVSSYEQYF
NA	13	TRBJ2-5	TRBV29-1	CSVETDRQETQYF
NA	10	TRBJ2-7	TRBV27	CASGFYEQYF
few	15	TRBJ2-3	TRBV5-1	CASSLAQVPTDTQYF
NA	16	TRBJ2-1	TRBV20-1	CSARDPGGRASDEQFF
NA	15	TRBJ2-1	TRBV20-1	CSAHIAESSYNEQFF
NA	14	TRBJ1-2	TRBV5-1	CASSTGTGYYGYTF
few	13	TRBJ2-1	TRBV29-1	CSAPGLAYNEQFF
NA	16	TRBJ1-3	TRBV5-6	CASSLESAARGNTIYF
few	16	TRBJ2-6	TRBV29-1	CSVAGTGGAGANVLTF
many	14	TRBJ2-5	TRBV12-3/TRBV12-4	CASSFRGQTETQYF
once	15	TRBJ2-1	TRBV5-1	CAGRGTSDHYNEHFF
NA	16	TRBJ2-2	TRBV5-5	CASRTGTVLHTGELFF
NA	13	TRBJ1-1	TRBV7-3	CASSFERETEAFF
few	16	TRBJ1-5	TRBV12-3/TRBV12-4	CASNPGQGMSNQPQHF
NA	16	TRBJ2-1	TRBV5-1	CASSLMGSGSFNEQFF
NA	14	TRBJ2-1	TRBV18	CASSPVAGALEQFF
NA	15	TRBJ1-2	TRBV7-2	CASSFITTGIHGYTF
NA	16	TRBJ2-3	TRBV7-8	CASSVRTGAGTDTQYF
few	16	TRBJ1-3	TRBV5-1	CASSFWALASGNTIYF
NA	13	TRBJ1-2	TRBV11-2	CASSAGNNYGYTF
few	14	TRBJ2-7	TRBV28	CASSPDRVGGEQYF
NA	15	TRBJ2-4	TRBV29-1	CSVGTSGRIGNIQYF
NA	17	TRBJ1-1	TRBV7-6	CASSPPRVWGMNTEAFF
few	16	TRBJ2-3	TRBV11-2	CASSLNAGTGTDTQYF
few	16	TRBJ2-3	TRBV5-1	CASSLTTSGSADTQYF
once	14	TRBJ2-7	TRBV10-2	CASSGSGRASEQYF
few	17	TRBJ2-3	TRBV5-1	CASSLYSSGSTADTQYF
few	14	TRBJ1-1	TRBV25-1	CATRWGDLNTEAFF
NA	14	TRBJ2-5	TRBV12-3/TRBV12-4	CASSRDSPQETQYF
few	14	TRBJ2-7	TRBV4-1	CASSQVISSYEQYF
NA	16	TRBJ1-3	TRBV28	CASSPIRDRDGNTIYF
NA	17	TRBJ2-7	TRBV5-5	CASSFWIGGLYSYEQYF
NA	15	TRBJ2-3	TRBV18	CASSARGLATDTQYF
NA	14	TRBJ2-3	TRBV28	CASSPPVATDTQYF
few	13	TRBJ2-1	TRBV20-1	CSAYGSSYNEQFF
few	15	TRBJ2-1	TRBV10-3	CAISDGPAGGNEQFF
NA	14	TRBJ2-3	TRBV5-6	CASSGGNPTDTQYF
NA	14	TRBJ1-6	TRBV20-1	CSARGSQPGSPLHF
few	16	TRBJ1-4	TRBV28	CASSLFKPALNEKLFF